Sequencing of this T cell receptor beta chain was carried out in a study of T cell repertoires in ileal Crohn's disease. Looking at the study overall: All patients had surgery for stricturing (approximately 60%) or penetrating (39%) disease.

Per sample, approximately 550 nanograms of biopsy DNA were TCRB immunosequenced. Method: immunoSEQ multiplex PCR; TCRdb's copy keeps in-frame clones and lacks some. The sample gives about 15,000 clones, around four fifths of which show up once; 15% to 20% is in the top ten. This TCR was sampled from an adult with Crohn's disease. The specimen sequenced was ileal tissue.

CDR3 bases: TGTGCCAGCAGTTTAGGGGGGGGGCGAGATACGCAGTATTTT. It codes for CASSLGGGRDTQYF. The V gene is TRBV27, the J gene TRBJ2-3; perhaps TRBD2 as D (7 bases). V was cut by 2 bases and J by 5 bases, with 11 bases left in between. Per germline, CDR1 MNHEY and CDR2 SMNVEV (reference sequence). CDR3 length equals 14 residues.